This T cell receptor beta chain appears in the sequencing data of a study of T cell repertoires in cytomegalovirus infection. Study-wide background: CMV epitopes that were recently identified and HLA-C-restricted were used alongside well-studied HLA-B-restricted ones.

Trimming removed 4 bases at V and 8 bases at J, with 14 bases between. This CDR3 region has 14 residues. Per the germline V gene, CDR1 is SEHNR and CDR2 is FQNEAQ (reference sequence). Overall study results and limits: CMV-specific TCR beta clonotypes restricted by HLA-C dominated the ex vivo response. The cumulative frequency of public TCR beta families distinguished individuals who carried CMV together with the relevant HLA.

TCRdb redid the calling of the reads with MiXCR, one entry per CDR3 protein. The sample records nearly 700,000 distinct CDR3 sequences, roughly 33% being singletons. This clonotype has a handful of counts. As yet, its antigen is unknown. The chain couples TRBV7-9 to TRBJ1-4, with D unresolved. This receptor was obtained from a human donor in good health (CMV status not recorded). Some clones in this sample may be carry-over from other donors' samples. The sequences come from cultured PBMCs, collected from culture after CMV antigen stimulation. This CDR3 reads CASSSQGPGEKLFF. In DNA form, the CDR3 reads TGTGCCAGCAGCTCCCAAGGACCTGGAGAAAAACTGTTTTTT.